These T cell receptor beta chains were read from a single sample in a study of cytomegalovirus exposure and HLA in healthy donors. Using immunoSEQ multiplex PCR, the repertoire was profiled, and TCRdb retains in-frame clones only, with some absent. The sample contains roughly 180,000 clones, approximately 84% of which appear only once. The specimen was PBMCs. The receptors were sampled from a female donor in good health and CMV-seronegative. Both conserved end residues are part of each CDR3. Fields, in order: D gene, J gene, V gene, clone size, CDR3 protein, CDR3 DNA. D genes are given only for firm matches. Rows give clone size only sometimes, using once, few, many, or a class for an expanded clone.

>-|TRBJ2-4|TRBV9|-
CASSEGGGAENIQYF
TGTGCCAGCAGCGAGGGCGGTGGGGCGGAAAACATTCAGTACTTC
>TRBD1|TRBJ2-7|TRBV7-2|-
CASSLEGTAGEQYF
TGTGCCAGCAGCTTAGAGGGGACAGCTGGAGAGCAGTACTTC
>-|TRBJ2-6|TRBV7-9|-
CASSLPGVAGANVLTF
TGTGCCAGCAGCTTACCGGGGGTGGCTGGGGCCAACGTCCTGACTTTC
>TRBD2|TRBJ2-5|TRBV7-9|-
CASSTPGGEGETQYF
TGTGCCAGCAGCACACCGGGAGGGGAAGGGGAGACCCAGTACTTC
>-|TRBJ1-5|TRBV9|-
CASSVGGSSNQPQHF
TGTGCCAGCAGCGTCGGCGGGTCTAGCAATCAGCCCCAGCATTTT
>-|TRBJ2-7|TRBV30|few
CAWTSGHLYEQYF
TGTGCCTGGACATCGGGACACCTCTACGAGCAGTACTTC
>-|TRBJ1-2|TRBV5-6|once
CASSLTHRSAYGYTF
TGTGCCAGCAGCTTGACTCACAGGAGTGCCTATGGCTACACCTTC
>-|TRBJ1-1|TRBV6-1|-
CASSETGGDTEAFF
TGTGCCAGCAGTGAGACAGGCGGAGACACTGAAGCTTTCTTT
>TRBD2|TRBJ2-7|TRBV11-2|-
CASIPTSGSSYEQYF
TGTGCCAGCATCCCGACTAGCGGCAGCTCCTACGAGCAGTACTTC
>-|TRBJ1-5|TRBV28|once
CASSLSQADQPQHF
TGTGCCAGCAGTTTATCACAAGCGGATCAGCCCCAGCATTTT
>-|TRBJ1-5|TRBV6-4|few
CASSEEGGQPQHF
TGTGCCAGCAGTGAGGAGGGGGGGCAGCCCCAGCATTTT
>TRBD2|TRBJ2-7|TRBV29-1|-
CSVFTSGGEQYF
TGCAGCGTTTTCACTAGCGGGGGAGAGCAGTACTTC
>-|TRBJ1-2|TRBV4-1|-
CASSQEWTVKGGYTF
TGCGCCAGCAGCCAAGAGTGGACAGTTAAGGGTGGCTACACCTTC
>-|TRBJ2-5|TRBV21-1|-
CASSKMCRTGQETQYF
TGTGCCAGCAGCAAAATGTGTAGGACAGGGCAAGAGACCCAGTACTTC
>-|TRBJ1-1|TRBV7-9|few
CASSFGSSEAFF
TGTGCCAGCAGCTTCGGGTCATCTGAAGCTTTCTTT
>TRBD1|TRBJ1-2|TRBV19|-
CASFSHFGTENYYGYTF
TGTGCCAGTTTTAGCCACTTCGGGACAGAGAATTACTATGGCTACACCTTC
>TRBD1|TRBJ2-3|TRBV5-1|-
CASSVDRGGDTQYF
TGCGCCAGCAGCGTGGACAGGGGTGGAGATACGCAGTATTTT
>TRBD1|TRBJ2-7|TRBV5-1|-
CASSVGPRTGGTYEQYF
TGCGCCAGCAGCGTTGGCCCCCGGACAGGGGGCACCTACGAGCAGTACTTC
>-|TRBJ2-1|TRBV19|-
CASSIDDIQGEQFF
TGTGCCAGTAGTATAGATGATATTCAGGGAGAGCAGTTCTTC
>-|TRBJ2-7|TRBV6-1|-
CASSEWSIPSSYEQYF
TGTGCCAGCAGTGAATGGAGTATTCCAAGCTCCTACGAGCAGTACTTC
>-|TRBJ2-5|TRBV6-1|once
CASSEAKGRRGTQYF
TGTGCCAGCAGCGAAGCCAAGGGTCGTAGGGGGACCCAGTACTTC
>-|TRBJ1-6|TRBV28|-
CASRTTGLVGSPLHF
TGTGCCAGCAGGACGACAGGTCTCGTAGGATCACCCCTCCACTTT
>TRBD1|TRBJ1-4|TRBV9|-
CASSPRQGHQEKLFF
TGTGCCAGCAGCCCCCGACAGGGGCATCAAGAAAAACTGTTTTTT
>-|TRBJ2-1|TRBV19|-
CASIGTGFYNEQFF
TGTGCCAGTATCGGGACTGGCTTCTACAATGAGCAGTTCTTC
>TRBD1|TRBJ1-2|TRBV2|-
CASSGVGTGLGGYTF
TGTGCCAGCAGTGGAGTCGGGACAGGCTTAGGGGGCTACACCTTC
>TRBD1|TRBJ1-5|TRBV6-6|-
CASSYSTGGNQPQHF
TGTGCCAGCAGTTACTCCACAGGGGGAAATCAGCCCCAGCATTTT
>TRBD2|TRBJ2-3|TRBV2|once
CASRYPTAWREGTDTQYF
TGTGCCAGCAGATACCCCACGGCGTGGCGGGAGGGCACAGATACGCAGTATTTT
>TRBD2|TRBJ2-2|TRBV27|-
CASSFRGLAVTNTGELFF
TGTGCCAGCAGTTTTAGAGGGCTAGCGGTAACGAACACCGGGGAGCTGTTTTTT
>-|TRBJ1-5|TRBV28|-
CASKSGGESQPQHF
TGTGCCAGCAAATCTGGGGGGGAGTCTCAGCCCCAGCATTTT
>TRBD1|TRBJ1-1|TRBV6-5|few
CASSARGWNTEAFF
TGTGCCAGCAGCGCCAGGGGGTGGAACACTGAAGCTTTCTTT
>-|TRBJ2-2|TRBV7-9|-
CSSPSPTGELFF
TGTTCCAGCCCCTCCCCCACCGGGGAGCTGTTTTTT
>-|TRBJ2-7|TRBV19|-
CASRFGGSSYEQYF
TGTGCCAGTAGATTCGGAGGGAGCTCCTACGAGCAGTACTTC
>TRBD1|TRBJ2-6|TRBV7-9|-
CASSPKGTGRLGANVLTF
TGTGCCAGCAGCCCCAAGGGGACAGGGAGGTTGGGGGCCAACGTCCTGACTTTC
>TRBD2|TRBJ2-5|TRBV7-9|-
CASSSLAGGSETQYF
TGTGCCAGCAGCTCCCTGGCGGGGGGAAGTGAGACCCAGTACTTC
>-|TRBJ1-1|TRBV6-5|-
CASRPAGGKNTEAFF
TGTGCCAGCAGGCCGGCAGGTGGCAAGAACACTGAAGCTTTCTTT
>TRBD1|TRBJ2-3|TRBV5-4|-
CASSPGTGVSTDTQYF
TGTGCCAGCAGCCCCGGGACAGGGGTTAGCACAGATACGCAGTATTTT
>TRBD1|TRBJ2-1|TRBV5-1|-
CASSLSGQGTVNEQFF
TGCGCCAGCAGCTTGAGCGGACAGGGGACCGTAAATGAGCAGTTCTTC
>TRBD1|TRBJ1-4|TRBV7-2|once
CASSLAYWGQGALALFF
TGTGCCAGCAGCTTAGCGTATTGGGGACAGGGGGCGTTGGCGCTGTTTTTT
>-|TRBJ1-5|TRBV28|-
CASSPSGPSNQPQHF
TGTGCCAGCAGTCCATCAGGTCCTAGCAATCAGCCCCAGCATTTT
>-|TRBJ2-6|TRBV7-3|-
CASSLQVSGANVLTF
TGTGCCAGCAGCTTGCAGGTCTCTGGGGCCAACGTCCTGACTTTC
>-|TRBJ2-2|TRBV29-1|-
CSVEGQETGELFF
TGCAGCGTTGAAGGACAGGAAACCGGGGAGCTGTTTTTT
>TRBD1|TRBJ1-3|TRBV2|-
CASTLGQASSGNTIYF
TGTGCCAGCACCCTCGGACAGGCAAGCTCTGGAAACACCATATATTTT
>-|TRBJ1-1|TRBV7-9|-
CASSPEESQAFF
TGTGCCAGCAGCCCCGAGGAGAGTCAAGCTTTCTTT
>-|TRBJ2-2|TRBV9|-
CASSGGASTGELFF
TGTGCCAGCAGTGGGGGGGCGAGCACCGGGGAGCTGTTTTTT
>-|TRBJ2-3|TRBV4-2|-
CASSQDSETFTDTQYF
TGTGCCAGCAGCCAAGACTCAGAAACGTTCACAGATACGCAGTATTTT